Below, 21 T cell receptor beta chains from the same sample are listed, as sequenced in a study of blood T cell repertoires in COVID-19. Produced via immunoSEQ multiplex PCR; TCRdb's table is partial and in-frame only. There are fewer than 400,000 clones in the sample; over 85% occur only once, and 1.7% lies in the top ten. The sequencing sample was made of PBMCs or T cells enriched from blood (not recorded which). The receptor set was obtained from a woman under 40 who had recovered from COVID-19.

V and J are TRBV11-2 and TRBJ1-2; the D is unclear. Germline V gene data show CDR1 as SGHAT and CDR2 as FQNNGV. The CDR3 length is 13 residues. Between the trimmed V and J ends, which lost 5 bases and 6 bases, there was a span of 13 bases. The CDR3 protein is CASSKRLRDGYTF. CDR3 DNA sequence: TGTGCCAGCAGCAAAAGACTACGGGATGGCTACACCTTC.

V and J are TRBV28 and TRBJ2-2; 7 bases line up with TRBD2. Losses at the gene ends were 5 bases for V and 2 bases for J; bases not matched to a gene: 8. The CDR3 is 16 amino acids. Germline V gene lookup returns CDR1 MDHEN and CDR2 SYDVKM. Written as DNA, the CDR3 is TGTGCCAGCAGTCTTAAGCGGGGAGCCAACACCGGGGAGCTGTTTTTT. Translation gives CASSLKRGANTGELFF. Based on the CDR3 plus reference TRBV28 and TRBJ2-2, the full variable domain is DVKVTQSSRYLVKRTGEKVFLECVQDMDHENMFWYRQDPGLGLRLIYFSYDVKMKEKGDIPEGYSVSREKKERFSLILESASTNQTSMYLCASSLKRGANTGELFFGEGSRLTVL.

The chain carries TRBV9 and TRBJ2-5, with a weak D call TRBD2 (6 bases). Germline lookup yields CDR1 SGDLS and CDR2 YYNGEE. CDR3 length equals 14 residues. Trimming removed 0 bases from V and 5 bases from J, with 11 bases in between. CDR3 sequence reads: CASSVVAVGETQYF. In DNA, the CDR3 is TGTGCCAGCAGCGTAGTAGCGGTCGGGGAGACCCAGTACTTC.

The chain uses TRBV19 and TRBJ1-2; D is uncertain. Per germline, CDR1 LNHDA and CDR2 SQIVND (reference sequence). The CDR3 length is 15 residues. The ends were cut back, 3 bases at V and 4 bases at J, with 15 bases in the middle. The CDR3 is CASSMRSFPTYGYTF. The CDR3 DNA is TGTGCCAGTAGTATGAGATCATTTCCCACCTATGGCTACACCTTC.

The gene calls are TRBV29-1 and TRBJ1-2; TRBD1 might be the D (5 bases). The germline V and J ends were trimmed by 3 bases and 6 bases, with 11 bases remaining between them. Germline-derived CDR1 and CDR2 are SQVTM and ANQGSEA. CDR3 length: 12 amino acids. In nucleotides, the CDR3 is TGCAGCGTTGACGCAGGGCAGCATGGCTACACCTTC. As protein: CSVDAGQHGYTF.

In DNA, the CDR3 is TGTGCCAGCTCACTACCAGGGGGCAATGGCTACACCTTC. Amino acids: CASSLPGGNGYTF. The chain carries TRBV18 and TRBJ1-2, with 8 positions matching TRBD1. The CDR3 is 13 amino acids. The germline gives CDR1 KGHSH, CDR2 LQKENI. J was trimmed by 6 bases and V by 4 bases; bases with no gene match: 4.

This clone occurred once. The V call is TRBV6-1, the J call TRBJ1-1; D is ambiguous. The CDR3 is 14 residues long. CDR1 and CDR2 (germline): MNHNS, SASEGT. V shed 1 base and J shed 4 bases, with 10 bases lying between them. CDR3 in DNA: TGTGCCAGCAGTGAAGGAACGGGGAGCACTGAAGCTTTCTTT. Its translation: CASSEGTGSTEAFF.

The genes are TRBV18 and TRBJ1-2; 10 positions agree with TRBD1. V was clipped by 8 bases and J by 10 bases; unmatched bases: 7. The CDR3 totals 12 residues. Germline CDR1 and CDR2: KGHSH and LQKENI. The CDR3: CASGDRGRDYTF. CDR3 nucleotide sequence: TGTGCCAGCGGGGACAGGGGAAGGGACTACACCTTC.

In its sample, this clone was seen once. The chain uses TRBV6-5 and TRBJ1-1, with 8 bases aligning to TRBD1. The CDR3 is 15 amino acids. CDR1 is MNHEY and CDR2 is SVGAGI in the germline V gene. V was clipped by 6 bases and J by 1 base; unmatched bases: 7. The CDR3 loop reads CASRQTGGSNTEAFF. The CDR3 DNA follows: TGTGCCAGCAGACAAACAGGGGGGTCGAACACTGAAGCTTTCTTT.

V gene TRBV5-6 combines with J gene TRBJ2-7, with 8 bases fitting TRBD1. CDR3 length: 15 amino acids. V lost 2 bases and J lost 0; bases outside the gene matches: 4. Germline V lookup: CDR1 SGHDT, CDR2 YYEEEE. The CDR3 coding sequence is TGTGCCAGCAGCTTAGGGACAGGCCGCTCCTACGAGCAGTACTTC. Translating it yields CASSLGTGRSYEQYF.

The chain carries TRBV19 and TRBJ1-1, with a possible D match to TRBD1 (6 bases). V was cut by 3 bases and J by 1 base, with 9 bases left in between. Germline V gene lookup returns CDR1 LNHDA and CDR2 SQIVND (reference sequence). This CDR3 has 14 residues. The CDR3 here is CASSIQGRNTEAFF. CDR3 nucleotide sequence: TGTGCCAGTAGTATTCAGGGGAGGAACACTGAAGCTTTCTTT.

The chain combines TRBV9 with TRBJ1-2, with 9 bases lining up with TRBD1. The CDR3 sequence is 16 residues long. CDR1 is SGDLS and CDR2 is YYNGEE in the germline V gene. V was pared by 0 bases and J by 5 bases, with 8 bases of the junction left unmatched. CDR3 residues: CASSVEGGGQGYGYTF. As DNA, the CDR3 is TGTGCCAGCAGCGTAGAGGGTGGGGGACAGGGTTATGGCTACACCTTC.

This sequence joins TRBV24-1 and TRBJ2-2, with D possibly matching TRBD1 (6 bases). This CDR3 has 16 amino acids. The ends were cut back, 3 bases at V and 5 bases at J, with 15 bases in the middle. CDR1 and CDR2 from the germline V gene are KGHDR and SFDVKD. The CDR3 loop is CATSDPAQGWTGELFF. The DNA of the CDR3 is TGTGCCACCAGTGATCCGGCACAGGGATGGACCGGGGAGCTGTTTTTT.

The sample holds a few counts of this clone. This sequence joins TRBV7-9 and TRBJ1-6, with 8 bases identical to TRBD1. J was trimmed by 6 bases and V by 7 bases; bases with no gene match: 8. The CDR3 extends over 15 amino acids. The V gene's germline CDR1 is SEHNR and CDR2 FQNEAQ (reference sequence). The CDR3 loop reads CASTLTGQANSPLHF. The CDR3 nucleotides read TGTGCCAGCACCCTAACGGGACAGGCTAATTCACCCCTCCACTTT.

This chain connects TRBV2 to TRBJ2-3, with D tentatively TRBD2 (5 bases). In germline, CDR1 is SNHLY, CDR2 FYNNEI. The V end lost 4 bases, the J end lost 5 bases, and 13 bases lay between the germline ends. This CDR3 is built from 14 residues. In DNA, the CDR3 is TGTGCCAGCAGTGTCTTGCTAGCTTTAGATACGCAGTATTTT. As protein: CASSVLLALDTQYF.

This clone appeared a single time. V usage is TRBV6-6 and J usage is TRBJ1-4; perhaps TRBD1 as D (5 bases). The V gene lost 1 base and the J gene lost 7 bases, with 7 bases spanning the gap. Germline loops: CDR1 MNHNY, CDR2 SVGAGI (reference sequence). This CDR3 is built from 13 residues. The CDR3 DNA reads TGTGCCAGCAGTTACTACGGGGGTGAAAAACTGTTTTTT. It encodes CASSYYGGEKLFF.

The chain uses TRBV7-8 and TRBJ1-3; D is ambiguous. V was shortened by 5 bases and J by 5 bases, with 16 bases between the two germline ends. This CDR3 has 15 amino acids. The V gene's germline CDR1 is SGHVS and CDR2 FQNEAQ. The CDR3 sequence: CASSPETLGRNTIYF. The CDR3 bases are TGTGCCAGCAGCCCCGAGACACTCGGAAGAAACACCATATATTTT.

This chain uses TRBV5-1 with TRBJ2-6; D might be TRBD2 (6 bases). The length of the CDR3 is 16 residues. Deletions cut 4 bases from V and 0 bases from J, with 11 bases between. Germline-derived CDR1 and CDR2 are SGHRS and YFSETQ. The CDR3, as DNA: TGCGCCAGCAGCATCGGGCGGGGCTCTGGGGCCAACGTCCTGACTTTC. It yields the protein CASSIGRGSGANVLTF.

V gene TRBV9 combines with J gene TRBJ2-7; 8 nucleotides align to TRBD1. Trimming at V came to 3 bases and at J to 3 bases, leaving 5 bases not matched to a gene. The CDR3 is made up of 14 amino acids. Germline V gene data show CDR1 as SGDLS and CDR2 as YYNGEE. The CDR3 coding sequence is TGTGCCAGCAGCGGCGGACAGGGTTTCTACGAGCAGTACTTC. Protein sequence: CASSGGQGFYEQYF. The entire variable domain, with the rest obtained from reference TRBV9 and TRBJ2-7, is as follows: DSGVTQTPKHLITATGQRVTLRCSPRSGDLSVYWYQQSLDQGLQFLIQYYNGEERAKGNILERFSAQQFPDLHSELNLSSLELGDSALYFCASSGGQGFYEQYFGPGTRLTVT.

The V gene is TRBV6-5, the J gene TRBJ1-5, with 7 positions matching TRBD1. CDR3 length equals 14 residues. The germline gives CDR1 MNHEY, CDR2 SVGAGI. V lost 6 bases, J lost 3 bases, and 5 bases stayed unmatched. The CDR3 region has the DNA TGTGCCAGCAGCCCACAGGGGAACAATCAGCCCCAGCATTTT. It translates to CASSPQGNNQPQHF.

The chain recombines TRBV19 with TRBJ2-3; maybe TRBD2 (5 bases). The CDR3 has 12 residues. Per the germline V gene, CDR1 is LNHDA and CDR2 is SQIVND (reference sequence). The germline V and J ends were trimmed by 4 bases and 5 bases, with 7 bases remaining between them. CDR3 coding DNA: TGTGCCAGTAGTAGAGGGATAGATACGCAGTATTTT. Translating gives CASSRGIDTQYF.